This TCR beta chain was identified in a study of blood T cell repertoires in COVID-19. Study background: COVID-19 samples, acute and convalescent, were from the United States, Italy and Spain.

The germline V and J ends were trimmed by 7 bases and 0 bases, with 21 bases remaining between them. Germline lookup yields CDR1 MNHEY and CDR2 SMNVEV (reference sequence). The CDR3 covers 17 residues. Assay used: immunoSEQ multiplex PCR; TCRdb lists only in-frame clones, some missing. The data contain about 260,000 clones, roughly 86% of them seen just once; the ten biggest clones take up about 3.5%. The origin of this receptor is a man aged 18-30 years with active or convalescent COVID-19. Material: peripheral blood. The V and J genes are TRBV27 and TRBJ2-5; perhaps TRBD1 as D (6 bases). The CDR3 loop reads CASTINPGQGNQETQYF. CDR3 sequence (DNA): TGTGCCAGCACTATCAACCCCGGGCAGGGGAACCAAGAGACCCAGTACTTC.